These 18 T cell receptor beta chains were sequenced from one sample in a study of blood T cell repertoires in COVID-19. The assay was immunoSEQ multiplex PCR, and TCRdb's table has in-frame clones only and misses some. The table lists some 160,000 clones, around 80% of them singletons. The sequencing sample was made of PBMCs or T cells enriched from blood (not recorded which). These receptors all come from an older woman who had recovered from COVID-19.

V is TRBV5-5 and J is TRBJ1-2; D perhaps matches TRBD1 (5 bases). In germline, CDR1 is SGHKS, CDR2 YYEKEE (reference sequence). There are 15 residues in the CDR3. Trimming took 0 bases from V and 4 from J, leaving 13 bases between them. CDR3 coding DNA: TGTGCCAGCAGCTTGGCCCCCCAGGGTGCCTATGGCTACACCTTC. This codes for CASSLAPQGAYGYTF.

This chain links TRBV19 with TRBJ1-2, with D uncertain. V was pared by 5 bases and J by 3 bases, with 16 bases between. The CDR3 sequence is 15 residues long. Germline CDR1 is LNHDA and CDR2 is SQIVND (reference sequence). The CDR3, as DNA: TGTGCCAGTAGTCCCCTGAGGGAGACCTACTATGGCTACACCTTC. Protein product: CASSPLRETYYGYTF.

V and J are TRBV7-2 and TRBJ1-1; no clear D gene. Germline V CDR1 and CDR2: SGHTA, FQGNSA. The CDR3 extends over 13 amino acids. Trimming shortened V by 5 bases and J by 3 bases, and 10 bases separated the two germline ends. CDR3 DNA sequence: TGTGCCAGCAGCGCCCACCGGGACACTGAAGCTTTCTTT. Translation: CASSAHRDTEAFF.

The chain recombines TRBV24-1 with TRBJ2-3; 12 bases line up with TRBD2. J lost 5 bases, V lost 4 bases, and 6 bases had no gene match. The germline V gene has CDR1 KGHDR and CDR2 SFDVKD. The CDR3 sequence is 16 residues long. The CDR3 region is CATSDRLAGALDTQYF. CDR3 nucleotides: TGTGCCACCAGTGACCGACTAGCGGGGGCTCTAGATACGCAGTATTTT.

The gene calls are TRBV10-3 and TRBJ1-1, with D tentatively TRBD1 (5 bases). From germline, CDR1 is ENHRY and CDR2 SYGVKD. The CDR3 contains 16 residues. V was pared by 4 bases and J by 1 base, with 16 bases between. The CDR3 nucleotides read TGTGCCATCAGTGGGACAATCCCGGGCCCGAACACTGAAGCTTTCTTT. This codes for CAISGTIPGPNTEAFF.

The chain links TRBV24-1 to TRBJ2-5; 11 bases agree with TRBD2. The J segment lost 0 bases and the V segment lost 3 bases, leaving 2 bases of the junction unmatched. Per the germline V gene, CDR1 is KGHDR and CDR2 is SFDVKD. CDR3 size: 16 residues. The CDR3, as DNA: TGTGCCACCAGTGATCCGACTAGCGGGGACCAAGAGACCCAGTACTTC. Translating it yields CATSDPTSGDQETQYF.

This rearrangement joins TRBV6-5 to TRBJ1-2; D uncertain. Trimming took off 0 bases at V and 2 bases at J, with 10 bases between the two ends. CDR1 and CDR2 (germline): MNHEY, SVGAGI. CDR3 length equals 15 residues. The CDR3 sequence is CASSYSRGSNYGYTF. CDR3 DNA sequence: TGTGCCAGCAGTTACTCGCGCGGGTCCAACTATGGCTACACCTTC.

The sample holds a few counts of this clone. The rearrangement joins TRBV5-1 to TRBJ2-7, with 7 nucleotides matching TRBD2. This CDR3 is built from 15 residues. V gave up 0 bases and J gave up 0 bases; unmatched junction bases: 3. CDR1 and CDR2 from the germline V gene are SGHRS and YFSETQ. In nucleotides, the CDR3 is TGCGCCAGCAGCTTGGCCGGGGGGTTCTCCTACGAGCAGTACTTC. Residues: CASSLAGGFSYEQYF.

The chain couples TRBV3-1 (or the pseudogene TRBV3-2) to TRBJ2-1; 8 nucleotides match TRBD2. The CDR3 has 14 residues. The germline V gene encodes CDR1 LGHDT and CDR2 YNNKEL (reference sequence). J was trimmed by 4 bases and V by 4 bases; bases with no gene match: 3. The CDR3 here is CASSPQRGYNEQFF. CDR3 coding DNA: TGTGCCAGCAGCCCCCAGCGGGGGTACAATGAGCAGTTCTTC.

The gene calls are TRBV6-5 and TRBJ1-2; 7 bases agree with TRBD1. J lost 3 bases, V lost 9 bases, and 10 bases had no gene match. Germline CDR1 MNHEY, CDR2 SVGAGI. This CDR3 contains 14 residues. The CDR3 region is CASTSRDRYYGYTF. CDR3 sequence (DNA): TGTGCCAGTACCTCCCGGGACAGATACTATGGCTACACCTTC.

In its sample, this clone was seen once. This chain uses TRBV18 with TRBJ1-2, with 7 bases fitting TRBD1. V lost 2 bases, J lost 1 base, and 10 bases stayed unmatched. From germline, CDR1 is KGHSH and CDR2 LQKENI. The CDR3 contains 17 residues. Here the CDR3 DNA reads TGTGCCAGCTCACCAATCGCTCCGGGACAGATTAACTATGGCTACACCTTC. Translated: CASSPIAPGQINYGYTF.

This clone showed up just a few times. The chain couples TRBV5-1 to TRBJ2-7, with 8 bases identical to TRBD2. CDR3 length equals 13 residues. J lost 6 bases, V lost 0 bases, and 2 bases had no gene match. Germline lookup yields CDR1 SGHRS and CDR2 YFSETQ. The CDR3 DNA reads TGCGCCAGCAGCTTGGGACTAGCGTCCGAGCAGTACTTC. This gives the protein CASSLGLASEQYF.

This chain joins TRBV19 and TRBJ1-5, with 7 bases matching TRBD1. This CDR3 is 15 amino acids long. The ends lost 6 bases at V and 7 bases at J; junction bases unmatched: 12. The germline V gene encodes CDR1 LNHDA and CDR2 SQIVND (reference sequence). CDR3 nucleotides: TGTGCCAGTAGCGACCTGGACAGGTGGAACCAGCCCCAGCATTTT. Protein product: CASSDLDRWNQPQHF.

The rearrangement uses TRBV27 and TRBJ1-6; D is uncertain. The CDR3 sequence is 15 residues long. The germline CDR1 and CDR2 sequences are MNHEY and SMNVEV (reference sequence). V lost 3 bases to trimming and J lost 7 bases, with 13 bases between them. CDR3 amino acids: CASSFGQINNSPLHF. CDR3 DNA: TGTGCCAGCAGTTTTGGGCAGATTAACAATTCACCCCTCCACTTT.

DNA for the CDR3: TGTGCCAGCAGCCTTAGCGGGGGGGAAGACACAGATACGCAGTATTTT. It encodes CASSLSGGEDTDTQYF. This chain uses TRBV5-4 with TRBJ2-3; TRBD2 aligns across 11 bases. CDR1 is SGHNT and CDR2 is YYREEE in the germline V gene (reference sequence). V gave up 4 bases and J gave up 2 bases; unmatched junction bases: 6. The CDR3 contains 16 residues. The full variable domain, its missing parts supplied by reference TRBV5-4 and TRBJ2-3, is ETGVTQSPTHLIKTRGQQVTLRCSSQSGHNTVSWYQQALGQGPQFIFQYYREEENGRGNFPPRFSGLQFPNYSSELNVNALELDDSALYLCASSLSGGEDTDTQYFGPGTRLTVL.

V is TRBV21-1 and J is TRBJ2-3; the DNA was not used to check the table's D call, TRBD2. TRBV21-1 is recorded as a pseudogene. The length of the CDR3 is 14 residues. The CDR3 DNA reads TGTGCCAGCAGCAAAGCGGACTGCCCAGATACGCAGTATTTT. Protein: CASSKADCPDTQYF.

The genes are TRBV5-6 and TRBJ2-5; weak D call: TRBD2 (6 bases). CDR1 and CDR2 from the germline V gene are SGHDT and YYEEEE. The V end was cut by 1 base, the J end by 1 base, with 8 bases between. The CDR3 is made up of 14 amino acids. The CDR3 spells CASSLTGVQETQYF. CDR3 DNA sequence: TGTGCCAGCAGCTTGACGGGAGTCCAAGAGACCCAGTACTTC.

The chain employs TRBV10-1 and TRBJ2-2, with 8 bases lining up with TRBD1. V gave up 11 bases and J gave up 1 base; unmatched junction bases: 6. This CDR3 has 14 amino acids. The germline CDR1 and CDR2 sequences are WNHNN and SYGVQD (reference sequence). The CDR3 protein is CACSGTGNTGELFF. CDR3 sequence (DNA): TGCGCCTGCTCCGGGACAGGGAACACCGGGGAGCTGTTTTTT.